This is a list of T cell receptor beta chains from one sample in a study of beta chain features in type 1 diabetes. Clones were read by immunoSEQ multiplex PCR, and TCRdb kept only the in-frame ones, dropping some. In the table there are hundreds of thousands of clones, over 12% of which are singletons. The source material was naive CD4+ T cells from blood. Source of these receptors: a man between 18 and 35 years old with type 1 diabetes. The CDR3 runs from the conserved cysteine through the conserved F or W. The D gene is left open where the match is weak. Part of the rows lack a size; the others show once, few, many or a class for expanded clones.

few | TRBJ2-7 | TRBD1 | TRBV28 | CASGFQGDYEQYF | TGTGCCAGCGGTTTCCAGGGGGACTACGAGCAGTACTTC
few | TRBJ1-2 | - | TRBV29-1 | CSVEDQRDSGYTF | TGCAGCGTTGAAGATCAGAGGGATAGTGGCTACACCTTC
- | TRBJ2-1 | TRBD2 | TRBV5-1 | CASGTQRGLNEQFF | TGCGCCAGCGGAACGCAGCGGGGGCTCAATGAGCAGTTCTTC
few | TRBJ2-1 | - | TRBV30 | CAWSPSLGGVPNEQFF | TGTGCCTGGAGTCCCAGCTTAGGGGGGGTCCCGAATGAGCAGTTCTTC
- | TRBJ2-1 | TRBD2 | TRBV27 | CASSSSGSYYNEQFF | TGTGCCAGCAGTTCAAGCGGGAGCTACTACAATGAGCAGTTCTTC
- | TRBJ2-7 | - | TRBV4-3 | CASSQDISPRTPYEQYF | TGCGCCAGCAGCCAAGATATAAGTCCACGGACTCCCTACGAGCAGTACTTC
- | TRBJ2-3 | - | TRBV6-6 | CASSPRGRTDTQYF | TGTGCCAGCAGTCCGCGGGGGCGCACAGATACGCAGTATTTT
few | TRBJ2-1 | - | TRBV5-4 | CASSLESSRHNEQFF | TGTGCCAGCAGCTTGGAGTCTAGCCGCCACAATGAGCAGTTCTTC
- | TRBJ2-7 | - | TRBV5-1 | CASSSDSSYEQYF | TGCGCCAGCAGCTCGGACAGCTCCTACGAGCAGTACTTC
few | TRBJ2-3 | TRBD2 | TRBV5-1 | CASSFLAGGTDTQYF | TGCGCCAGCAGCTTCCTAGCGGGAGGGACAGATACGCAGTATTTT
- | TRBJ2-4 | - | TRBV23-1 | CASSQKGCLTKNIQYF | TGCGCCAGCAGTCAAAAGGGGTGTTTAACCAAAAACATTCAGTACTTC
- | TRBJ2-3 | TRBD1 | TRBV7-6 | CASSLEDRAYTDTQYF | TGTGCCAGCAGCTTAGAGGACAGGGCTTACACAGATACGCAGTATTTT
- | TRBJ2-1 | TRBD2 | TRBV2 | CASSRDYGSYNEQFF | TGTGCCAGCAGCCGGGACTACGGCTCCTACAATGAGCAGTTCTTC
- | TRBJ1-4 | - | TRBV27 | CASSLPPGTEKLFF | TGTGCCAGCAGTTTACCACCAGGGACTGAAAAACTGTTTTTT
few | TRBJ1-6 | TRBD1 | TRBV29-1 | CSVGQGKNSPLHF | TGCAGCGTTGGACAGGGAAAAAATTCACCCCTCCACTTT
few | TRBJ1-2 | - | TRBV30 | CAWSVHRRDGYTF | TGTGCCTGGAGTGTACATCGGCGGGATGGCTACACCTTC
once | TRBJ2-7 | - | TRBV9 | CASSVEGGPVDEQYF | TGTGCCAGCAGCGTAGAAGGAGGGCCGGTCGACGAGCAGTACTTC
few | TRBJ2-7 | - | TRBV28 | CASHWGASYEQYF | TGTGCCAGTCATTGGGGGGCGAGCTACGAGCAGTACTTC
- | TRBJ2-1 | - | TRBV18 | CASSRVRAGPSSYNEQFF | TGTGCCAGCTCACGCGTCCGAGCGGGTCCGAGCTCCTACAATGAGCAGTTCTTC
few | TRBJ2-7 | - | TRBV5-4 | CASSSRGWAYEQYF | TGTGCCTCCTCATCCAGGGGTTGGGCCTACGAGCAGTACTTC
- | TRBJ1-2 | - | TRBV6-5 | CASSYQSGGYTF | TGTGCCAGCAGTTACCAATCAGGAGGCTACACCTTC
- | TRBJ2-7 | - | TRBV5-1 | CASSRDFYEQYF | TGCGCCAGCAGCCGGGATTTTTACGAGCAGTACTTC
- | TRBJ2-7 | - | TRBV27 | CASSLSGGREQYF | TGTGCCAGCAGTTTGTCTGGGGGACGCGAGCAGTACTTC
- | TRBJ1-5 | - | TRBV6-1 | CASTYDSSGNQPQHF | TGTGCCAGCACCTACGACAGTTCTGGCAATCAGCCCCAGCATTTT
- | TRBJ1-6 | TRBD1 | TRBV7-9 | CASSPQGQGNSPLHF | TGTGCCAGCAGCCCCCAGGGACAGGGGAATTCACCCCTCCACTTT
- | TRBJ2-6 | - | TRBV16 | CASSRRGAGANVLTF | TGTGCCAGCAGCCGGAGGGGGGCTGGGGCCAACGTCCTGACTTTC
- | TRBJ1-3 | - | TRBV7-9 | CASSLERVYF | TGTGCCAGCAGCTTAGAGCGTGTATATTTT
- | TRBJ2-1 | - | TRBV9 | CASSVEGFSGGANEQFF | TGTGCCAGCAGCGTAGAGGGGTTTTCGGGTGGAGCGAATGAGCAGTTCTTC
few | TRBJ2-1 | TRBD2 | TRBV18 | CASSPPGTSGSSYNEQFF | TGTGCCAGCTCACCACCAGGGACTAGCGGGAGTTCCTACAATGAGCAGTTCTTC
few | TRBJ2-3 | - | TRBV7-2 | CASSLRRATDTQYF | TGTGCCAGCAGCTTGAGGCGGGCCACAGATACGCAGTATTTT
few | TRBJ1-1 | - | TRBV2 | CASRERENTEAFF | TGTGCCAGCAGGGAAAGGGAGAACACTGAAGCTTTCTTT
- | TRBJ2-1 | TRBD2 | TRBV4-3 | CASSLGLAGDNEQFF | TGCGCCAGCAGCCTGGGACTAGCGGGAGACAATGAGCAGTTCTTC
few | TRBJ2-3 | - | TRBV2 | CASRGDSTDTQYF | TGTGCCAGCAGGGGCGACAGCACAGATACGCAGTATTTT
- | TRBJ1-3 | - | TRBV30 | CAWGTISGNTIYF | TGTGCCTGGGGGACGATCTCTGGAAACACCATATATTTT
few | TRBJ1-1 | TRBD1 | TRBV19 | CASLQGGTEAFF | TGTGCCAGCCTGCAGGGGGGCACTGAAGCTTTCTTT
few | TRBJ2-2 | - | TRBV4-2 | CASSQDRYTGELFF | TGTGCCAGCAGCCAAGATCGTTACACCGGGGAGCTGTTTTTT
- | TRBJ2-3 | TRBD2 | TRBV5-1 | CASSLVSGSPTDTQYF | TGCGCCAGCAGCTTGGTTAGCGGGAGCCCCACAGATACGCAGTATTTT
few | TRBJ2-5 | - | TRBV6-1 | CASSGVGLETQYF | TGTGCCAGCAGTGGAGTTGGTCTTGAGACCCAGTACTTC
- | TRBJ1-2 | - | TRBV7-3 | CASSLNGDYGYTF | TGTGCCAGCAGCTTAAATGGGGACTATGGCTACACCTTC
- | TRBJ2-3 | TRBD2 | TRBV6-6 | CASRPGLAGADTQYF | TGTGCCAGCAGGCCGGGACTAGCGGGGGCAGATACGCAGTATTTT
- | TRBJ2-5 | - | TRBV18 | CASSPRQDQETQYF | TGTGCCAGCTCACCACGACAGGACCAAGAGACCCAGTACTTC
few | TRBJ2-3 | - | TRBV9 | CASSVSGSPTDTQYF | TGTGCCAGCAGCGTCTCAGGCTCCCCCACAGATACGCAGTATTTT
few | TRBJ1-1 | - | TRBV7-2 | CASSFLRGTEAFF | TGTGCCAGCAGCTTTCTCAGGGGCACTGAAGCTTTCTTT
few | TRBJ1-2 | TRBD1 | TRBV18 | CASSPIGTGDGYTF | TGTGCCAGCTCGCCTATAGGGACAGGGGATGGCTACACCTTC
- | TRBJ1-1 | - | TRBV28 | CASRDTRFTEAFF | TGTGCCAGCAGGGACACCCGGTTCACTGAAGCTTTCTTT